What follows is one T cell receptor (beta chain) and its context. Original methodology: Reference gene primer amplification gave nucleated cell count estimates. Sequencing used immunoSEQ multiplex PCR; TCRdb keeps in-frame clones, though not all of them. V and J calls and clone size are copied from that table; D and trimming were computed from the DNA. This sample yields a few hundred thousand clones, of which nearly 90% are seen a single time; about 4.5% belongs to the top ten. Cohort assignment relied on participant-reported clinical history. The V end was cut by 3 bases, the J end by 4 bases, with 15 bases between. Germline lookup yields CDR1 WNHNN and CDR2 SYGVQD (reference sequence). The CDR3 loop spans 16 amino acids. This record comes from a study of blood T cell repertoires in COVID-19. Study information: Some COVID-19 samples were acute and others convalescent; all came from the United States, Italy and Spain.

V is TRBV10-1 and J is TRBJ2-2; possible D gene TRBD2, 6 bases. Material for sequencing was PBMCs or T cells enriched from blood (not recorded which). This clonotype was sampled from a woman younger than 35 with acute COVID-19. For the CDR3, the DNA is TGCGCCAGCAGTGACAGGGACTCCCCTAGCACCGGGGAGCTGTTTTTT. Translated: CASSDRDSPSTGELFF.